The clone carrying this T cell receptor beta chain was picked up a small number of times. The data were obtained in a study of T cells after yellow fever vaccination. In TCRdb, the 5' RACE reads were re-called with MiXCR into one record per CDR3 protein. Among roughly 60,000 distinct CDR3 sequences listed, 7.1% were seen once. The V gene's germline CDR1 is MNHEY and CDR2 SVGAGI. The CDR3 runs 13 residues. Between the trimmed V and J ends, which lost 2 bases and 3 bases, there was a span of 7 bases. This rearrangement joins TRBV6-5 to TRBJ1-1; D is ambiguous. The sequencing here drew on CD8+ T cells sorted from PBMCs, taken on the day of the first yellow fever vaccination. This receptor was identified in a man between 18 and 35 years old who received the YFV17D yellow fever vaccine. Here the CDR3 DNA reads TGTGCCAGCAGTTACCCGGGCCACACTGAAGCTTTCTTT. It is translated as CASSYPGHTEAFF.